The 22 T cell receptor beta chains in this list originate from one sample, sequenced in a study of blood T cell repertoires in COVID-19. TCRdb's table, derived via immunoSEQ multiplex PCR, lists solely in-frame clones and lacks some. The sample carries over 70,000 clones, about 83% recorded once. Sequencing was carried out using peripheral blood. Receptor source: a man aged 25 to 45 with COVID-19, enrolled during active disease.

The chain has TRBV28 and TRBJ1-1; D unclear. CDR3 length equals 14 residues. V lost 6 bases, J lost 4 bases, and 15 bases lay in between. Germline loops: CDR1 MDHEN, CDR2 SYDVKM. CDR3 region: CASSPWSSSTEAFF. The CDR3 DNA follows: TGTGCCAGCAGCCCGTGGTCTTCGAGCACTGAAGCTTTCTTT.

J is TRBJ1-2 and V is TRBV19; 7 bases are a match to TRBD1. The J segment lost 7 bases and the V segment lost 10 bases, leaving 12 bases of the junction unmatched. This CDR3 is built from 13 residues. Germline CDR1 reads LNHDA; CDR2 reads SQIVND (reference sequence). CDR3 amino acids: CATRQGAGPGYTF. CDR3 DNA: TGTGCCACAAGACAGGGAGCCGGGCCTGGCTACACCTTC.

This rearrangement joins TRBV5-6 to TRBJ2-3, with no clear D. The germline CDR1 and CDR2 sequences are SGHDT and YYEEEE. This CDR3 comprises 12 residues. The V end was cut by 0 bases, the J end by 5 bases, with 4 bases between. The DNA for the CDR3 is TGTGCCAGCAGCTTGGGAGAAGATACGCAGTATTTT. Protein product: CASSLGEDTQYF.

This clone has just a few counts. The chain is built from TRBV3-1 (or the pseudogene TRBV3-2) and TRBJ2-1, with D maybe TRBD1 (6 bases). The CDR3 spans 13 residues. With 4 bases removed from V and 14 bases from J, the gap between germline ends came to 18 bases. Germline assignment: CDR1 LGHDT and CDR2 YNNKEL (reference sequence). The CDR3 loop reads CASSPRGQRGKFF. In DNA form, the CDR3 reads TGTGCCAGCAGCCCTAGAGGACAGAGAGGGAAGTTCTTC.

The chain combines TRBV19 with TRBJ1-1; perhaps TRBD1 as D (5 bases). The germline V gene has CDR1 LNHDA and CDR2 SQIVND (reference sequence). The CDR3 runs to 14 residues. Trimming removed 5 bases at V and 0 bases at J, with 10 bases between. The CDR3 nucleotides are TGTGCCAGTAGTTCAGACAGCATGAACACTGAAGCTTTCTTT. Amino acid sequence: CASSSDSMNTEAFF.

V gene TRBV11-2 combines with J gene TRBJ2-7; 14 nucleotides align to TRBD2. The V segment lost 5 bases and the J segment 6 bases; nucleotides outside the gene matches: 15. CDR3 length: 18 amino acids. Germline values: CDR1 SGHAT, CDR2 FQNNGV. CDR3 residues: CASSRIGTSGSWSREQYF. The CDR3 DNA sequence: TGTGCCAGCAGCCGCATCGGGACTAGCGGGAGTTGGTCGCGCGAGCAGTACTTC. The variable domain in full, with the rest retrieved from reference TRBV11-2 and TRBJ2-7, is EAGVAQSPRYKIIEKRQSVAFWCNPISGHATLYWYQQILGQGPKLLIQFQNNGVVDDSQLPKDRFSAERLKGVDSTLKIQPAKLEDSAVYLCASSRIGTSGSWSREQYFGPGTRLTVT.

This clone was counted a single time. This rearrangement joins TRBV6-4 to TRBJ1-6, with D possibly being TRBD1 (6 bases). Germline V CDR1 and CDR2: MRHNA, SNTAGT. CDR3 size: 13 residues. Trimming cost V 3 bases and J 6 bases, with 6 bases left between them. In DNA form, the CDR3 reads TGTGCCAGCAGTGAACAGGGTAATTCACCCCTCCACTTT. Encoded protein: CASSEQGNSPLHF.

V usage is TRBV10-3 and J usage is TRBJ2-5, with no clear D. The germline V gene encodes CDR1 ENHRY and CDR2 SYGVKD. The V gene lost 4 bases and the J gene lost 1 base, with 7 bases spanning the gap. CDR3 length: 13 residues. CDR3 protein: CAISVGTQETQYF. The CDR3 nucleotides read TGTGCCATCAGTGTGGGCACCCAAGAGACCCAGTACTTC.

On this clone itself: One junction end disagrees with the germline gene, perhaps due to a read error. The rearrangement links TRBV4-1 to TRBJ1-2; 9 bases are a match to TRBD1. The CDR3 loop spans 14 amino acids. Germline V gene data show CDR1 as MGHRA and CDR2 as YSYEKL. CDR3 DNA sequence: TGCGCCAGCAGCCAAGCGGACAGGGGCTATCGCTACACCTTC. This sequence encodes CASSQADRGYRYTF.

This chain links TRBV6-5 with TRBJ1-2, with 9 bases lining up with TRBD1. Per germline, CDR1 MNHEY and CDR2 SVGAGI. This CDR3 has 15 amino acids. Unmatched junction bases numbered 8, after V lost 4 bases and J lost 5 bases. The CDR3 sequence is CASSSTGTGTYGYTF. CDR3 nucleotide sequence: TGTGCCAGCAGTTCGACCGGGACAGGGACATATGGCTACACCTTC.

This clone appeared once. The chain joins TRBV28 to TRBJ1-2; D is possibly TRBD1 (6 bases). Germline values: CDR1 MDHEN, CDR2 SYDVKM. This CDR3 is 15 amino acids long. Trimming removed 6 bases from V and 7 bases from J, with 21 bases in between. The CDR3 is CASSLSRGFSGGYTF. CDR3 nucleotide sequence: TGTGCCAGCAGCCTGAGCAGGGGTTTTTCAGGTGGCTACACCTTC.

There are a few counts of this clone. The J gene is TRBJ1-1, the V gene TRBV12-3 or TRBV12-4; 8 bases are shared with TRBD1. Trimming removed 4 bases from V and 3 bases from J; junction bases left unmatched: 1. The CDR3 contains 13 residues. Here the CDR3 reads CASSYRGDTEAFF. The CDR3 DNA reads as TGTGCCAGCAGTTACAGGGGGGACACTGAAGCTTTCTTT.

This rearrangement joins TRBV11-2 to TRBJ1-1, with D unresolved. The V gene lost 3 bases and the J gene lost 0 bases, with 5 bases spanning the gap. This CDR3 contains 13 residues. From germline, CDR1 is SGHAT and CDR2 FQNNGV. In DNA, the CDR3 is TGTGCCAGCAGCTTTCAAATGAACACTGAAGCTTTCTTT. This sequence encodes CASSFQMNTEAFF.

V gene TRBV4-1 combines with J gene TRBJ1-4; D uncertain. Trimming left V 4 bases short and J 0 bases short, with 9 bases between. CDR1 is MGHRA, CDR2 YSYEKL, per germline. There are 15 residues in the CDR3. CDR3 nucleotides: TGCGCCAGCAGCCGAGGTTTCGCAACTAATGAAAAACTGTTTTTT. Translating it yields CASSRGFATNEKLFF.

This clone appeared once. This chain links TRBV2 with TRBJ1-4; 7 positions agree with TRBD1. The CDR3 contains 13 residues. V shed 5 bases, J shed 8 bases, and the junction held 5 bases outside the gene matches. The germline CDR1 and CDR2 sequences are SNHLY and FYNNEI. The DNA for the CDR3 is TGTGCCAGCAGTCGGACAGGAGGCGAAAAACTGTTTTTT. Translation: CASSRTGGEKLFF.

This sequence joins TRBV18 and TRBJ2-7, with D perhaps TRBD1 (6 bases). The length of the CDR3 is 14 residues. V shed 0 bases and J shed 2 bases, with 8 bases lying between them. The germline V gene has CDR1 KGHSH and CDR2 LQKENI. The CDR3 DNA reads TGTGCCAGCTCACCACCCCAGGGGCCCTACGAGCAGTACTTC. This encodes CASSPPQGPYEQYF.

The gene calls are TRBV21-1 and TRBJ2-7; the D call in the table, TRBD1, was not verified against the DNA. TRBV21-1 is reported as a pseudogene. The CDR3 contains 13 residues. CDR3 residues: CASSAGLGTLQYF. In DNA, the CDR3 is TGTGCCAGCAGCGCAGGGCTTGGAACGTTGCAGTACTTC.

The gene calls are TRBV19 and TRBJ1-1; D is uncertain. There are 11 residues in the CDR3. Trimming left V 7 bases short and J 0 bases short, with 3 bases between. Germline assignment: CDR1 LNHDA and CDR2 SQIVND (reference sequence). Written as DNA, the CDR3 is TGTGCCAGTAAGCTGAACACTGAAGCTTTCTTT. Its translation is CASKLNTEAFF.

CDR3 amino acids: CASSQDGLSYEQYF. CDR3 DNA sequence: TGTGCCAGCAGCCAAGATGGGCTCTCCTACGAGCAGTACTTC. This sequence joins TRBV14 and TRBJ2-7; D gene unclear. V was shortened by 0 bases and J by 0 bases, with 6 bases between the two germline ends. This CDR3 contains 14 residues. Germline loops: CDR1 SGHDN, CDR2 FVKESK.

The chain links TRBV19 to TRBJ1-1, with D unresolved. Trimming left V 5 bases short and J 4 bases short, with 14 bases between. The germline V gene has CDR1 LNHDA and CDR2 SQIVND (reference sequence). The CDR3 runs to 14 residues. As DNA, the CDR3 is TGTGCCAGTAGTGGATTGCGGGTGGGCACTGAAGCTTTCTTT. It is translated as CASSGLRVGTEAFF.

The chain couples TRBV30 to TRBJ1-2; 7 bases are shared with TRBD1. Germline lookup yields CDR1 GTSNPN and CDR2 SVGIG (reference sequence). This CDR3 region has 14 residues. V gave up 3 bases and J gave up 8 bases; unmatched junction bases: 12. The CDR3 is CAWREGGVRRGYTF. The DNA of the CDR3 is TGTGCCTGGAGGGAAGGGGGCGTGCGAAGGGGCTACACCTTC.

The V and J genes are TRBV10-3 and TRBJ1-1; maybe TRBD1 (5 bases). V was trimmed by 0 bases and J by 5 bases, leaving 7 bases between them. The CDR3 spans 13 residues. Per germline, CDR1 ENHRY and CDR2 SYGVKD. For the CDR3, the DNA is TGTGCCATCAGTGAGTCAAGGGGAACTGAAGCTTTCTTT. Its protein product is CAISESRGTEAFF.